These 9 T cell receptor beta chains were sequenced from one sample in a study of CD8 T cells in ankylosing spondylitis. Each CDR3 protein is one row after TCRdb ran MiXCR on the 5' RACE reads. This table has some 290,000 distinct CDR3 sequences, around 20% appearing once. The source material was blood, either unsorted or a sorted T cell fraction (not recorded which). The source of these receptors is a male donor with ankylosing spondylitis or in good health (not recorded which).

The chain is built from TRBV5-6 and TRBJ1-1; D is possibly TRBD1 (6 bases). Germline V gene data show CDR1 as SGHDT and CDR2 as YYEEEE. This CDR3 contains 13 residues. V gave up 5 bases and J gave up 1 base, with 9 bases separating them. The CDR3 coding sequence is TGTGCCAGCAGAATGACAGGGAACACTGAAGCTTTCTTT. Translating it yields CASRMTGNTEAFF.

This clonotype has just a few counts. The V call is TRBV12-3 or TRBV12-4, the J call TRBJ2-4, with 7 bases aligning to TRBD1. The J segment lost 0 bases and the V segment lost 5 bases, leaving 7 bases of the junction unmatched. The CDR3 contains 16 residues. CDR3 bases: TGTGCCAGCAGTCCGGGACAGCAGCTAGCCAAAAACATTCAGTACTTC. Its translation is CASSPGQQLAKNIQYF.

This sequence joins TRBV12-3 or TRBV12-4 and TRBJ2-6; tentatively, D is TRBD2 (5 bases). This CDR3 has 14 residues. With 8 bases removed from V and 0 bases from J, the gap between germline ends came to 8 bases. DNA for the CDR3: TGTGCCAGCTTGGGGAGCTCTGGGGCCAACGTCCTGACTTTC. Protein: CASLGSSGANVLTF.

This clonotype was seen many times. The CDR3 DNA follows: TGCAGTGCCGGGTCGGGGTCGGGCAATCAGCCCCAGCATTTT. Amino acid sequence: CSAGSGSGNQPQHF. The chain uses TRBV20-1 and TRBJ1-5; D gene uncertain. The CDR3 spans 14 residues. Germline assignment: CDR1 DFQATT and CDR2 SNEGSKA (reference sequence). Between the trimmed V and J ends, which lost 6 bases and 2 bases, there was a span of 14 bases.

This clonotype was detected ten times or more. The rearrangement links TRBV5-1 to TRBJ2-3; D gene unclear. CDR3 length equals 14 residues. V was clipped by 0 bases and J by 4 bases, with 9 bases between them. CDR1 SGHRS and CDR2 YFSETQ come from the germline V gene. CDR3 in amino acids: CASSLEQLSDTQYF. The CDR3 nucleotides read TGCGCCAGCAGCTTGGAACAGCTGTCAGATACGCAGTATTTT.

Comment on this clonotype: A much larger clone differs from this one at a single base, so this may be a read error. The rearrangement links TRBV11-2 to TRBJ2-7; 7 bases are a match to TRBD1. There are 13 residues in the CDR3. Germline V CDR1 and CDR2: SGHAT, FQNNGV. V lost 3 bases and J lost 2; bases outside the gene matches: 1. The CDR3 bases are TGTGCCAGCAGCTTCACAGGGGCCTACGAGCAGTACGTC. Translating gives CASSFTGAYEQYV.

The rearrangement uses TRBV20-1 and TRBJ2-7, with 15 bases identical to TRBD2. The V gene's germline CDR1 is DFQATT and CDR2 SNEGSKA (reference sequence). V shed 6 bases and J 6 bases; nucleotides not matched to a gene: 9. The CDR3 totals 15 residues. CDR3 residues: CSAPGLAGGPREQYV. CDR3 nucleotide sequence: TGCAGTGCCCCTGGACTAGCGGGAGGGCCCCGCGAGCAGTACGTC.

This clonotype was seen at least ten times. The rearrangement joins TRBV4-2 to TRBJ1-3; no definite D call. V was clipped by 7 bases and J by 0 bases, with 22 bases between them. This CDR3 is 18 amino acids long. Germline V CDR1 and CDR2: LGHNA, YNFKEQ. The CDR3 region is CASTNLKLDTSSGNTIYF. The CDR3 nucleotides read TGTGCCAGCACCAACTTAAAACTAGACACGAGCTCTGGAAACACCATATATTTT.

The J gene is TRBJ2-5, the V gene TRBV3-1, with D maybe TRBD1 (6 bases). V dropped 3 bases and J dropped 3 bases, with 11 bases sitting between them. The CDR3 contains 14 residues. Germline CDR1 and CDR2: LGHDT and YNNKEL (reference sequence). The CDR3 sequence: CASSHWGHEETQYF. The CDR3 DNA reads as TGTGCCAGCAGCCATTGGGGACACGAAGAGACCCAGTACTTC.